The clone carrying this T cell receptor (beta chain) was seen only once. The data were taken from a study of shared clonotypes between healthy human individuals. Using immunoSEQ multiplex PCR, the repertoire was profiled, and TCRdb retains in-frame clones only, with some absent. The table shows about 1.5 million clones, with approximately 98% occurring only once. This CDR3 is 15 amino acids long. Germline lookup yields CDR1 SGHNT and CDR2 YYREEE (reference sequence). V lost 4 bases and J 0 bases, leaving 11 bases between the germline ends. The chain links TRBV5-4 to TRBJ2-1, with a tentative D call TRBD2 (6 bases). The sequence was obtained from a man aged 25 to 40 in good health. The sample taken for sequencing was naive CD4+ T cells sorted from blood. Subset in this sample: CD45RA+ positively selected. The CDR3 protein is CASSPGVSSYNEQFF. Written as DNA, the CDR3 is TGTGCCAGCAGCCCGGGAGTAAGCTCCTACAATGAGCAGTTCTTC.